These 10 T cell receptor beta chains share one sample of origin, sequenced in a study of regulatory T cells in long-lasting Graves disease (dated by TCRdb to about 2021). Libraries came from multiplex PCR. Reads for this sample came from an Illumina HiSeq 4000. TCR beta libraries were built with iRepertoire HTBI primers and Arm-PCR amplification of CDR3 regions. Using fastp trimming at Q25 and MiXCR clonotype assembly, TCRdb reanalyzed the public sequencing data and kept in-frame beta chains. Each CDR3 protein appears once, grouped with its most common genes and DNA. The sample contains 400,000 to 450,000 distinct CDR3 sequences, less than 25% of them found a single time. About a quarter of the sample is held by the ten biggest clonotypes. The time point label for this specimen denotes: persistent/refractory GD, antithyroid drugs over 5 years with positive TRAb. RNA was extracted from PBMCs in TRIzol for both TCR sequencing and RNA sequencing.

This specimen consisted of peripheral blood mononuclear cells (PBMCs), obtained when the disease was refractory, from a patient treated with antithyroid drugs. All receptors come from a female donor with Graves disease.

V gene TRBV30 combines with J gene TRBJ1-2, with a weak D call TRBD1 (5 bases). The CDR3 runs 13 residues. Per germline, CDR1 GTSNPN and CDR2 SVGIG (reference sequence). The V and J ends lost 4 bases and 6 bases respectively, with 15 bases between them. The DNA for the CDR3 is TGTGCCTGGACTCGGATGTCGGGGGATGGCTACACCTTC. Its protein product is CAWTRMSGDGYTF.

This clonotype was observed at least ten times. This chain joins TRBV7-6 and TRBJ2-7, with 8 bases fitting TRBD1. The CDR3 length is 15 residues. With 3 bases clipped from V and 2 bases from J, the junction kept 6 bases outside the gene matches. The germline V gene has CDR1 SGHVS and CDR2 FNYEAQ. CDR3 nucleotides: TGTGCCAGCAGCTTGGCGAGACAGGGGCCCTACGAGCAGTACTTC. Translation gives CASSLARQGPYEQYF.

The rearrangement uses TRBV3-1 and TRBJ1-5; no firm D call. Germline V lookup: CDR1 LGHDT, CDR2 YNNKEL (reference sequence). The V and J ends lost 3 bases and 6 bases respectively, with 12 bases between them. The CDR3 consists of 14 residues. CDR3 amino acids: CASSHGSLGQPQHF. The CDR3 DNA reads TGTGCCAGCAGCCACGGCAGCTTAGGTCAGCCCCAGCATTTT.

CDR3 DNA: TGTGCCAGCAGCACCACCGGGACAGGAAAAGAAAAACTGTTTTTT. This gives the protein CASSTTGTGKEKLFF. The chain couples TRBV7-9 to TRBJ1-4; 8 bases are shared with TRBD1. Germline assignment: CDR1 SEHNR and CDR2 FQNEAQ (reference sequence). The CDR3 length is 15 residues. After removal of 5 bases from V and 8 bases from J, the junction contained 10 bases not matched to a gene.

This clonotype was seen only a few times. This chain joins TRBV6-1 and TRBJ2-2; TRBD2 matches at 11 bases. The CDR3 contains 16 residues. Losses at the gene ends were 10 bases for V and 2 bases for J; bases not matched to a gene: 9. Germline V gives CDR1 MNHNS, CDR2 SASEGT. CDR3 bases: TGTGCCACCCTGACTAGCGGGGACCAAAACACCGGGGAGCTGTTTTTT. Translation gives CATLTSGDQNTGELFF.

This clonotype has more than one count but fewer than ten. J is TRBJ2-5 and V is TRBV5-4, with TRBD1 matching 9 bases. Germline values: CDR1 SGHNT, CDR2 YYREEE (reference sequence). J lost 5 bases, V lost 2 bases, and 4 bases had no gene match. This CDR3 is built from 14 residues. CDR3: CASSFWTGVETQYF. The DNA for the CDR3 is TGTGCCAGCAGCTTTTGGACAGGGGTGGAGACCCAGTACTTC.

The sample holds a few counts of this clonotype. This chain joins TRBV6-1 and TRBJ2-3; D unclear. V lost 5 bases to trimming and J lost 0 bases, with 12 bases between them. Germline V CDR1 and CDR2: MNHNS, SASEGT. This CDR3 comprises 15 residues. This chain's CDR3 is CASSKGDGSTDTQYF. The CDR3 region has the DNA TGTGCCAGCAGTAAAGGAGATGGGAGCACAGATACGCAGTATTTT.

There are a few counts of this clonotype. The chain links TRBV10-3 to TRBJ1-1; TRBD1 matches at 9 bases. V shed 11 bases and J 0 bases; nucleotides not matched to a gene: 10. Germline assignment: CDR1 ENHRY and CDR2 SYGVKD. This CDR3 spans 15 amino acids. The CDR3 region is CASGQGRNMNTEAFF. The CDR3 bases are TGTGCCTCCGGACAGGGGAGGAATATGAACACTGAAGCTTTCTTT.

A few counts support this clonotype. V gene TRBV20-1 combines with J gene TRBJ1-4; D is unresolved. The CDR3 loop spans 12 amino acids. The germline CDR1 and CDR2 sequences are DFQATT and SNEGSKA (reference sequence). The V end was cut by 0 bases, the J end by 5 bases, with 4 bases between. CDR3 protein: CSARDLNEKLFF. CDR3 nucleotide sequence: TGCAGTGCTAGAGACCTGAATGAAAAACTGTTTTTT.

This clonotype was seen repeatedly, ten times or more. The rearrangement links TRBV28 to TRBJ2-7; D gene ambiguous. Trimming pared 3 bases from V and 3 bases from J, leaving 12 bases between. Germline loops: CDR1 MDHEN, CDR2 SYDVKM. CDR3 length equals 14 residues. This chain's CDR3 is CASSLDLRFYEQYF. The CDR3 nucleotides are TGTGCCAGCAGTTTGGATCTGAGATTCTACGAGCAGTACTTC.